This T cell receptor delta chain was identified in a study of gamma-delta T cells after stem cell transplantation. There are a few counts of this clone. A far larger clone lies a single base away; this is likely a read error. TCRdb called clones anew from the RT-PCR reads with CATT. The sample comprises about 2,800 delta-chain clones, over 3.5% of which are singletons, and 14% to 15% rests with the top ten. This CDR3 is built from 17 residues. Germline loops: CDR1 GEAIGNYY, CDR2 EKD. The V and J ends lost 0 bases and 4 bases, in that order; junction bases with no gene match: 10. The J gene is TRDJ1, the V gene TRDV2; 10 nucleotides align to TRDD3. The clonotype was recovered from a human donor. It is not recorded whose cells these are; they may come from a transplant donor. The sequenced sample consisted of gamma-delta T cells. CDR3 amino acids: CACDTLSIGGYNDKLIF. As DNA, the CDR3 is TGTGCCTGTGACACCTTGAGTATTGGGGGATACAACGATAAACTCATCTTT.